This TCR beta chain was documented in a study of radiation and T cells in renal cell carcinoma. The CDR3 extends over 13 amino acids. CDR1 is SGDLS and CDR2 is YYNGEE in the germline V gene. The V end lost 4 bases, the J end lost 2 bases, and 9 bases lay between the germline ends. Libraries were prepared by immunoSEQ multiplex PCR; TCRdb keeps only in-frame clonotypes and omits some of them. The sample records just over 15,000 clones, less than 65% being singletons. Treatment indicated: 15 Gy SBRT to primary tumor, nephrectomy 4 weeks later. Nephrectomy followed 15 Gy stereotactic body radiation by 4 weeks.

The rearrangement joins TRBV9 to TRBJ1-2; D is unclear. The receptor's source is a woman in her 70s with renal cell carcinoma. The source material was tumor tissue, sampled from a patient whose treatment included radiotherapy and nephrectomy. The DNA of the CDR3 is TGTGCCAGCAGCCCGGACGGAAACTATGGCTACACCTTC. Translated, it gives CASSPDGNYGYTF.